This TCR beta chain was recovered during a study of control samples from healthy donors and cancer patients. The data were produced by immunoSEQ multiplex PCR, yet TCRdb's version contains in-frame clones alone and is incomplete. The sample consists of about 120,000 clones, approximately 89% of them appearing once. V was trimmed by 2 bases and J by 2 bases, leaving 12 bases between them. This CDR3 comprises 16 residues. The germline V gene encodes CDR1 KGHDR and CDR2 SFDVKD. The sample consisted of blood. This chain links TRBV24-1 with TRBJ1-5, with D possibly being TRBD1 (5 bases). This TCR derives from a woman under 30 in good health. DNA for the CDR3: TGTGCCACCAGTGATTCCGGGGGTGGAGGCAATCAGCCCCAGCATTTT. Protein: CATSDSGGGGNQPQHF.